The present TCR beta chain was sequenced within a study of blood T cell repertoires in COVID-19. Study context: Nucleic acid was either cDNA or gDNA, and it came from T cells, B-cell-depleted T cells, or PBMCs.

Clones were read by immunoSEQ multiplex PCR, and TCRdb kept only the in-frame ones, dropping some. The sample shows more than 50,000 clones, 90% of them seen only once. Germline V gene sequence: CDR1 SGHKS, CDR2 YYEKEE (reference sequence). CDR3 length equals 14 residues. V shed 7 bases and J 4 bases; nucleotides not matched to a gene: 9. The gene calls are TRBV5-5 and TRBJ2-5, with 8 bases matching TRBD1. Sequenced: peripheral blood. The origin of this receptor is a man aged 55 to 70 with active COVID-19. The CDR3 sequence is CASGLTGAGETQYF. CDR3 nucleotide sequence: TGTGCCAGCGGGTTGACAGGGGCGGGAGAGACCCAGTACTTC.